This T cell receptor beta chain came from a study of blood T cell repertoires in COVID-19. Study-wide context: There were acute and convalescent COVID-19 samples, and they came from the United States, Italy and Spain.

Original methodology: Nucleated cell number was recorded as an estimate derived from reference gene primer amplification. Generated by immunoSEQ multiplex PCR, the TCRdb table keeps only in-frame clones and is missing some. For V, J and clone size, that table is used; D and trimming come from the DNA. The data contain approximately 150,000 clones, around 80% of them seen just once; the ten biggest clones take up roughly 8%. Cohorts were assigned according to the clinical history that participants reported. This CDR3 contains 17 residues. Germline CDR1 and CDR2: SGHRS and YFSETQ. The V end was cut by 1 base, the J end by 7 bases, with 22 bases between.

This chain connects TRBV5-1 to TRBJ2-3; D may be TRBD2 (7 bases). The specimen was PBMCs or T cells enriched from blood (not recorded which). This receptor was taken from a woman aged 50 to 60 who had recovered from COVID-19. CDR3 region: CASSLRGLRGTTHTQYF. The DNA for the CDR3 is TGCGCCAGCAGCTTGCGGGGGCTGCGGGGGACCACCCATACGCAGTATTTT.